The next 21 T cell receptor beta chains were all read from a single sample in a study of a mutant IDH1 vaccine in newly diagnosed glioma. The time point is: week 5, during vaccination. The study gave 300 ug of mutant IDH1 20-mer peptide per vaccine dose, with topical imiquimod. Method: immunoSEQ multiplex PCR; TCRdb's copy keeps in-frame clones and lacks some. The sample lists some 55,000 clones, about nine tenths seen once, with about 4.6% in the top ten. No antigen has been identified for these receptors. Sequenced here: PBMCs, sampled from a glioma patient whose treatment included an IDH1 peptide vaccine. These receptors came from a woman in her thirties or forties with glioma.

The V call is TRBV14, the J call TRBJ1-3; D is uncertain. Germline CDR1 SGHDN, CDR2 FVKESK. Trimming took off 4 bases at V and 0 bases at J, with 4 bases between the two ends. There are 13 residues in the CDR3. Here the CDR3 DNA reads TGTGCCAGCAGCCTCGACTCTGGAAACACCATATATTTT. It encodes CASSLDSGNTIYF. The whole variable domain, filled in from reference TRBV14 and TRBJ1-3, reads EAGVTQFPSHSVIEKGQTVTLRCDPISGHDNLYWYRRVMGKEIKFLLHFVKESKQDESGMPNNRFLAERTGGTYSTLKVQPAELEDSGVYFCASSLDSGNTIYFGEGSWLTVV.

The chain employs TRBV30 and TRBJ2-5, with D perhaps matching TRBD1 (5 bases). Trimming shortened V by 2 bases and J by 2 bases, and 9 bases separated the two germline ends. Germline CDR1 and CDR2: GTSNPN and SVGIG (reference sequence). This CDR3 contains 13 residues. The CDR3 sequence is CAWSKGLQETQYF. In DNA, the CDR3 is TGTGCCTGGAGTAAGGGGTTACAAGAGACCCAGTACTTC.

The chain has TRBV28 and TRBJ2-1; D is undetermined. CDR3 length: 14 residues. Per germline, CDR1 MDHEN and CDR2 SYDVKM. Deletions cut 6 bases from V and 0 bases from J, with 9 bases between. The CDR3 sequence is CASSRLSSYNEQFF. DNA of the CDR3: TGTGCCAGCAGCCGTCTGAGCTCCTACAATGAGCAGTTCTTC.

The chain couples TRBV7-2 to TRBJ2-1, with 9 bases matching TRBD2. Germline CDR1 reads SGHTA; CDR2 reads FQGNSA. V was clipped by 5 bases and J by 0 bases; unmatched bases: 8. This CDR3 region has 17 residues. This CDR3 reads CASSDWTSASSYNEQFF. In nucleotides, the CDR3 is TGTGCCAGCAGCGACTGGACTAGCGCGAGCTCCTACAATGAGCAGTTCTTC.

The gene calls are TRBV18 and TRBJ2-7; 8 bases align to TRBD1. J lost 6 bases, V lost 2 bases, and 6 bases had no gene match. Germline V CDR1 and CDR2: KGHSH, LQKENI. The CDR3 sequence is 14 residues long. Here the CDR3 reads CASSPGQGAREQYF. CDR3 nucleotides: TGTGCCAGCTCACCAGGCCAGGGGGCTCGCGAGCAGTACTTC.

CDR3 nucleotide sequence: TGCGCCAGCAGTGAGCGACTAGCGGTCACAGATACGCAGTATTTT. Protein product: CASSERLAVTDTQYF. The genes are TRBV10-2 and TRBJ2-3, with 9 bases lining up with TRBD2. V lost 2 bases and J lost 2; bases outside the gene matches: 2. Germline V gene lookup returns CDR1 WSHSY and CDR2 SAAADI. This CDR3 spans 15 amino acids.

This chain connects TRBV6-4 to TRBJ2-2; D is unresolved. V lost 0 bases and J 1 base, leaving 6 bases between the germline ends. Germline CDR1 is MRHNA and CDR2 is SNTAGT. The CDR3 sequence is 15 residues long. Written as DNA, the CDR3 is TGTGCCAGCAGTGACTCGGCAGGGAACACCGGGGAGCTGTTTTTT. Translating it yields CASSDSAGNTGELFF.

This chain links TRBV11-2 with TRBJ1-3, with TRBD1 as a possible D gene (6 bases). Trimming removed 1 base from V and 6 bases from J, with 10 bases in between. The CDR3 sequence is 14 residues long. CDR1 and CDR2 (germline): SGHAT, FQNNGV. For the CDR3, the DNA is TGTGCCAGCAGCTTAGGCAGGGGAAAAAACACCATATATTTT. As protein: CASSLGRGKNTIYF.

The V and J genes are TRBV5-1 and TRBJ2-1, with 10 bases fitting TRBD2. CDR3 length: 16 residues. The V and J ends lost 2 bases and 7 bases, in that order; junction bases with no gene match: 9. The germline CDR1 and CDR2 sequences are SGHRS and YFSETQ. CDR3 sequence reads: CASSFRLAGVMNEQFF. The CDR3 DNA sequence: TGCGCCAGCAGCTTCCGGCTAGCGGGAGTTATGAATGAGCAGTTCTTC.

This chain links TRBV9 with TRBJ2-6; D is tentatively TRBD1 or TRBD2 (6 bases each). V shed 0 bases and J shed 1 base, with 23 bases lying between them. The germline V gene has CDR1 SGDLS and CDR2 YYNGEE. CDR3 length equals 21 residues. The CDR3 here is CASSVGIRRGHQFSGANVLTF. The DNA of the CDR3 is TGTGCCAGCAGCGTAGGTATTAGGAGGGGACACCAGTTTTCTGGGGCCAACGTCCTGACTTTC.

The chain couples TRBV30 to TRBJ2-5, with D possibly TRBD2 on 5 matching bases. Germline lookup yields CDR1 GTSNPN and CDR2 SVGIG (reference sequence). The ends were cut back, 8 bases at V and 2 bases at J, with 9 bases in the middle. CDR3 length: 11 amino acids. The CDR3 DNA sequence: TGTGCCGCGGGCGGGCAAGAGACCCAGTACTTC. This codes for CAAGGQETQYF.

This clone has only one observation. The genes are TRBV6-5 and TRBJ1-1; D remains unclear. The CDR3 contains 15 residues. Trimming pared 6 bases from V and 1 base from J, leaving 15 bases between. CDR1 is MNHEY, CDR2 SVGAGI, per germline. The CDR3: CASRTAGVTNTEAFF. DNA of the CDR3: TGTGCCAGCAGAACGGCTGGGGTCACGAACACTGAAGCTTTCTTT.

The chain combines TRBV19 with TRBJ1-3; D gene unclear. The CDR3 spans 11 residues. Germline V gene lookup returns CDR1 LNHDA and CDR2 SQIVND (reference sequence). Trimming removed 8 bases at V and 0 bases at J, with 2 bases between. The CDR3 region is CASGSGNTIYF. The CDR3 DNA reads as TGTGCCAGTGGCTCTGGAAACACCATATATTTT.

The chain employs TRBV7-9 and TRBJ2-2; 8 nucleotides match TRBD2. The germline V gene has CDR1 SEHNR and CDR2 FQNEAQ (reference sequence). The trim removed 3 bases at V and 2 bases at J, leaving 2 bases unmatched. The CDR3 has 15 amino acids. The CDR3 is CASSFGTSNTGELFF. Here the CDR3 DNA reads TGTGCCAGCAGCTTCGGGACTAGTAACACCGGGGAGCTGTTTTTT.

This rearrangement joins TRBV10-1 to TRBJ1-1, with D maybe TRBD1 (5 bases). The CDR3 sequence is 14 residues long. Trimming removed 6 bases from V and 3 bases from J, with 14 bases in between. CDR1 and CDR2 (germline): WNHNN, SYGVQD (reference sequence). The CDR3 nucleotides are TGCGCCAGCAGCGGGACCTCGGAGTACACTGAAGCTTTCTTT. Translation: CASSGTSEYTEAFF.

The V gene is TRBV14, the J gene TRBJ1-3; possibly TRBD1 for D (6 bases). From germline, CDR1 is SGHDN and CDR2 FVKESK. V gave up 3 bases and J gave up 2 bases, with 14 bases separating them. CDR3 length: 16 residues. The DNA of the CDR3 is TGTGCCAGCAGCCAGTTCAGGGGCTCGGCTGGAAACACCATATATTTT. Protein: CASSQFRGSAGNTIYF.

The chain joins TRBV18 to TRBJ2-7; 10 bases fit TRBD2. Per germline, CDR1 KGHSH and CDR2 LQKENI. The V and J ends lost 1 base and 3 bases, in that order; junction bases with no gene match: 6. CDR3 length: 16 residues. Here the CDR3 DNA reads TGTGCCAGCTCACCACTAAGCGGGGGGGCTTACTACGAGCAGTACTTC. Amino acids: CASSPLSGGAYYEQYF.

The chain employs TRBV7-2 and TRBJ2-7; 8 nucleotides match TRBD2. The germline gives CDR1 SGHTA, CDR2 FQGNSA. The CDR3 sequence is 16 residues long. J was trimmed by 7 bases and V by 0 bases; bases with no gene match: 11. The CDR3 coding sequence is TGTGCCAGCAGCTTAGCGCCGGGAGGGCTTGAAAGGGAGCAGTACTTC. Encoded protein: CASSLAPGGLEREQYF.

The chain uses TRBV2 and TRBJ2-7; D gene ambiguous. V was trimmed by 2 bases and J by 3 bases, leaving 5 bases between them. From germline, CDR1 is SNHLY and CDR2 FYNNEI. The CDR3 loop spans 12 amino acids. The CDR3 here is CASSETGYEQYF. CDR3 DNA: TGTGCCAGCAGTGAAACGGGCTACGAGCAGTACTTC. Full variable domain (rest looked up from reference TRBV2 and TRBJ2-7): EPEVTQTPSHQVTQMGQEVILRCVPISNHLYFYWYRQILGQKVEFLVSFYNNEISEKSEIFDDQFSVERPDGSNFTLKIRSTKLEDSAMYFCASSETGYEQYFGPGTRLTVT.

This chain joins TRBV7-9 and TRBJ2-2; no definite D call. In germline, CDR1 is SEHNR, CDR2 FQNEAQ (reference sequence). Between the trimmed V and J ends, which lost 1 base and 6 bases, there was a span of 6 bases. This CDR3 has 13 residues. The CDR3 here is CASSLGAAGELFF. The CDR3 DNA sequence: TGTGCCAGCAGCTTAGGAGCAGCCGGGGAGCTGTTTTTT.

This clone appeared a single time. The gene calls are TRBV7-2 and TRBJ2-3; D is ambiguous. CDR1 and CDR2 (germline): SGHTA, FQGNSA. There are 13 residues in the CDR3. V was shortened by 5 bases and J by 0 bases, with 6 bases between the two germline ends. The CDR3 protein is CASSVSSTDTQYF. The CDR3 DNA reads TGTGCCAGCAGCGTGTCTAGCACAGATACGCAGTATTTT.